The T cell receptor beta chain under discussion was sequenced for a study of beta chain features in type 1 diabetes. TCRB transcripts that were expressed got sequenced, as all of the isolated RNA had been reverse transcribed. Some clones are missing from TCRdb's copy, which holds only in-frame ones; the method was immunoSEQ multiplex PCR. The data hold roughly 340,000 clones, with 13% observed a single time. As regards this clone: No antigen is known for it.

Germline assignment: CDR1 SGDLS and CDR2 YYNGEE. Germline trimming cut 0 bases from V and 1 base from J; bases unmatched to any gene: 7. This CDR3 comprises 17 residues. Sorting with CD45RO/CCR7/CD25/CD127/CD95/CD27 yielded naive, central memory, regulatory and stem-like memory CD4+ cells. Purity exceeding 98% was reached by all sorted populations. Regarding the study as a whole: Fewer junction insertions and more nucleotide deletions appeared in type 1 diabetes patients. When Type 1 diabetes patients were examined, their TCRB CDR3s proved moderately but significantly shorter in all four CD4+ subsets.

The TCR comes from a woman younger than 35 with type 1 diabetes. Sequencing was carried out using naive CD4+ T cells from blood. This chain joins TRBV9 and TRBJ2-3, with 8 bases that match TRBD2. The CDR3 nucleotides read TGTGCCAGCAGCGTAGCTTATTCGACTAGCGGCACAGATACGCAGTATTTT. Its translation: CASSVAYSTSGTDTQYF.